This TCR beta chain stems from a study of T cell repertoires in cytomegalovirus infection. Study-wide background: The public TCR beta signatures pointed to both CMV infection and matching HLA type.

This clonotype was found a few times. As yet, its antigen is unknown. Germline V gene lookup returns CDR1 SGHTA and CDR2 FQGNSA. V gave up 5 bases and J gave up 8 bases, with 12 bases separating them. The CDR3 runs 12 residues. Findings and caveats of the study: Of the TCR beta families, the public ones yielded a cumulative frequency that identified carriers of CMV plus the relevant HLA. Within the response measured ex vivo, HLA-C-restricted CMV-specific TCR beta clonotypes were dominant.

TCRdb redid the calling of the reads with MiXCR, one entry per CDR3 protein. The table records around 71,000 distinct CDR3 sequences, roughly 22% of them present only once. The sequence came from a human donor in good health (CMV status not recorded). Some clones in this sample may be carry-over from other donors' samples. Sequenced here: CD8+ T cells from cultured PBMCs, sampled from culture after CMV antigen stimulation. J is TRBJ1-2 and V is TRBV7-2, with D perhaps TRBD1 (5 bases). The CDR3 DNA reads TGTGCCAGCAGCGGACGGACAACCGGCTACACCTTC. Protein sequence: CASSGRTTGYTF.